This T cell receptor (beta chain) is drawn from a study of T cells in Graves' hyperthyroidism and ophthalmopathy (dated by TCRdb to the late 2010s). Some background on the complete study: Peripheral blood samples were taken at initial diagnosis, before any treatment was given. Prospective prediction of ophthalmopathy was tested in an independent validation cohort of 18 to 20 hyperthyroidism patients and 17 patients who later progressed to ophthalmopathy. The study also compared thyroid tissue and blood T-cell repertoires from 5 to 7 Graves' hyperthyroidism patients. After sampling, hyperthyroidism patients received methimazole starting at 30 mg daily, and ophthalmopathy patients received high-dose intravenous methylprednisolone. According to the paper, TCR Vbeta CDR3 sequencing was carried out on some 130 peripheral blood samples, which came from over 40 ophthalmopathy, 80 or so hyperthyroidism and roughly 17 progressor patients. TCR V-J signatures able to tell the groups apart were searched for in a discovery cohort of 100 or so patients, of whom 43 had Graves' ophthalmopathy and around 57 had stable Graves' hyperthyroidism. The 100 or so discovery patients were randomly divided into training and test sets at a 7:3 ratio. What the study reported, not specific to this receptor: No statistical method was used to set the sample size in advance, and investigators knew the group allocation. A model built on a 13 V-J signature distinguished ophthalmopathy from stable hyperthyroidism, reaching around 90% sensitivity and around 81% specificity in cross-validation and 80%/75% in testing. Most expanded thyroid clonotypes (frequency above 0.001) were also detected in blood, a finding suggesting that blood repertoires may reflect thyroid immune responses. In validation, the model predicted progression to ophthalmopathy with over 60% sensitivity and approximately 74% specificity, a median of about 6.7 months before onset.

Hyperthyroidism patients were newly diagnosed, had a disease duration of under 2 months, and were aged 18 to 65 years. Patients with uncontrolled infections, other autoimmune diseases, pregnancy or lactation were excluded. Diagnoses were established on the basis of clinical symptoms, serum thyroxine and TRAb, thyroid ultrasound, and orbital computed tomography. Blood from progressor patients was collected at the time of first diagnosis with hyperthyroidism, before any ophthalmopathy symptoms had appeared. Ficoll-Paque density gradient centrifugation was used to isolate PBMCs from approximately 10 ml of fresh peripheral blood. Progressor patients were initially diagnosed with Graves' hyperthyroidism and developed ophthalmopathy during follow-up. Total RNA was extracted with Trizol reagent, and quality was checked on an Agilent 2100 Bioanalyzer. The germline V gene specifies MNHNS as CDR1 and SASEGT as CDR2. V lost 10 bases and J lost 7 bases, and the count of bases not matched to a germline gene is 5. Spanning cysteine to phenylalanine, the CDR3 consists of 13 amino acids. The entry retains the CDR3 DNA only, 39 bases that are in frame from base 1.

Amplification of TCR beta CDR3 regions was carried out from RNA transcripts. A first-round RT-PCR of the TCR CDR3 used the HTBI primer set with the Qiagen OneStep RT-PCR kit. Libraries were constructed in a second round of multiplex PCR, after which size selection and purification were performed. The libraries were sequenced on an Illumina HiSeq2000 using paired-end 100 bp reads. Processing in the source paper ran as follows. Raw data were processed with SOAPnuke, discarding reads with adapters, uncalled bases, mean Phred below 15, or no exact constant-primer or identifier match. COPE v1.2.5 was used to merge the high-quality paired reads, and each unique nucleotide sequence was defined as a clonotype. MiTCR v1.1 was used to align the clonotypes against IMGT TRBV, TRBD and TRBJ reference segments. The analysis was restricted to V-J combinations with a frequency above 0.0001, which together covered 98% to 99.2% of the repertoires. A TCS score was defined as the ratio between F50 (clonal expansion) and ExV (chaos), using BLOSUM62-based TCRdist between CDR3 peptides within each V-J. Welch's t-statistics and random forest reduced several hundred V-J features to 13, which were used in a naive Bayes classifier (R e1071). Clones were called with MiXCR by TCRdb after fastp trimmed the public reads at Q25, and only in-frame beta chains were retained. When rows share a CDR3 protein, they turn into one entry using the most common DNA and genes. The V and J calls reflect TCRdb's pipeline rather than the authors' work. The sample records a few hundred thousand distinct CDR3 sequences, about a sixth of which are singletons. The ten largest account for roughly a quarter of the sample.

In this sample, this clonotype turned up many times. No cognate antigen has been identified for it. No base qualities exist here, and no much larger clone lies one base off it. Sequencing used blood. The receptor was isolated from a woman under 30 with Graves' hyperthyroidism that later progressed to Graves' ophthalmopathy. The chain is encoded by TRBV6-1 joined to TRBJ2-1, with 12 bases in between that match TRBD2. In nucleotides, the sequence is TGTGCCACCAGACTAGCGGGAGTTAATGAGCAGTTCTTC. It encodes CATRLAGVNEQFF.